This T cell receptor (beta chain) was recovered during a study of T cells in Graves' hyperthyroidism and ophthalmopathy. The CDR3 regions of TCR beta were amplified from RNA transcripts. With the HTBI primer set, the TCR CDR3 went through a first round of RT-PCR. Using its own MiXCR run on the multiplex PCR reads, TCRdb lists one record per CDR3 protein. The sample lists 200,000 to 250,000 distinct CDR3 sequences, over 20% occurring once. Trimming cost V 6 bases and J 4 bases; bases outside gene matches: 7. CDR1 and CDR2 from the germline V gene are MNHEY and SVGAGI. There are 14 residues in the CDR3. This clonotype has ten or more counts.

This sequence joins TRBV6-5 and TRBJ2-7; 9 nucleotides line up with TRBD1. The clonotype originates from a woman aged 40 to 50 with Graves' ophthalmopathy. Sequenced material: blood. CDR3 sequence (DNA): TGTGCCAGCAGGAGGGACAGGGAGGGGTACGAGCAGTACTTC. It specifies CASRRDREGYEQYF.